This T cell receptor beta chain was found in a study of blood T cell repertoires in COVID-19. Study background: The origin of the acute and convalescent COVID-19 samples was the United States, Italy and Spain. Nucleic acid was either cDNA or gDNA, and it came from T cells, B-cell-depleted T cells, or PBMCs.

The CDR3 totals 13 residues. Trimming took off 10 bases at V and 1 base at J, with 13 bases between the two ends. Germline loops: CDR1 MNHEY, CDR2 SMNVEV (reference sequence). Per the study methods: Cell counts per sample came from amplifying reference gene primers. Produced via immunoSEQ multiplex PCR; TCRdb's table is partial and in-frame only. V and J calls plus clone size are reproduced from that table; the DNA served to infer D and trimming. The sample includes around 700,000 clones, more than 80% of them seen just once. The sequence was obtained from a young woman with acute or convalescent COVID-19. Source material: peripheral blood. The chain is built from TRBV27 and TRBJ1-2; a possible D gene is TRBD1 (5 bases). For the CDR3, the DNA is TGTGCCACCCGCGGCGGGGGTAACTATGGCTACACCTTC. This sequence encodes CATRGGGNYGYTF.